These 23 T cell receptor beta chains came from one sample sequenced in a study of STAT5B mutations in CD4+ large granular lymphocyte leukemia. TCRdb keeps only in-frame clones here, not all; method: immunoSEQ multiplex PCR. The sample consists of roughly 40,000 clones, about 88% of them appearing once. Sequenced: CD4+ T cells from blood buffy coats. The receptors stem from a human donor in good health.

The chain has TRBV30 and TRBJ2-7, with D uncertain. CDR3 length: 11 residues. The germline CDR1 and CDR2 sequences are GTSNPN and SVGIG (reference sequence). V lost 1 base to trimming and J lost 4 bases, with 5 bases between them. This CDR3 reads CAWSGGYEQYF. The CDR3 nucleotides read TGTGCCTGGAGTGGGGGTTACGAGCAGTACTTC.

Note on this clone: Because the CDR3's place on the DNA is in doubt, the DNA is left out and the CDR3 is given as listed by TCRdb. The genes are TRBV10-1 and TRBJ2-6; TRBD1, the table's D call, was not compared with the DNA. Germline V lookup: CDR1 WNHNN, CDR2 SYGVQD (reference sequence). The CDR3 extends over 19 residues, inclusive of both ends. The CDR3 loop is CASSESVRAREAGANVLTF.

This clone was seen just once. The junction does not match germline at one end; this may be a read error. The chain links TRBV27 to TRBJ2-7; 13 nucleotides line up with TRBD2. Germline V gives CDR1 MNHEY, CDR2 SMNVEV (reference sequence). The CDR3 extends over 17 amino acids. CDR3 coding DNA: TGTGCCAGCAGATTATCACTAGCGGGAGGGCCGTCCTACGAGCAGTACTTC. Residues: CASRLSLAGGPSYEQYF.

The chain has TRBV18 and TRBJ2-2; 10 nucleotides match TRBD1. The CDR3 covers 16 residues. Germline values: CDR1 KGHSH, CDR2 LQKENI. Trimming cost V 4 bases and J 4 bases; bases outside gene matches: 6. CDR3 nucleotides: TGTGCCAGCTCACTTGCGACAGGGGGCATCACCGGGGAGCTGTTTTTT. Encoded protein: CASSLATGGITGELFF.

The CDR3 here is CASSELISGVSEQYF. CDR3 nucleotides: TGTGCCAGCAGTGAATTAATTAGCGGTGTCTCCGAGCAGTACTTC. V gene TRBV25-1 combines with J gene TRBJ2-7; D is possibly TRBD2 (6 bases). With 1 base removed from V and 6 bases from J, the gap between germline ends came to 16 bases. CDR1 is MGHDK and CDR2 is SYGVNS in the germline V gene. This CDR3 spans 15 amino acids.

The J gene is TRBJ2-3, the V gene TRBV4-1; D might be TRBD2 (5 bases). The CDR3 has 15 residues. Germline V gives CDR1 MGHRA, CDR2 YSYEKL. V lost 0 bases, J lost 3 bases, and 10 bases lay in between. CDR3 DNA: TGCGCCAGCAGCCAAGATGGGAGAGGGACAGATACGCAGTATTTT. Encoded protein: CASSQDGRGTDTQYF.

V gene TRBV6-5 combines with J gene TRBJ2-7; no clear D. V was trimmed by 6 bases and J by 3 bases, leaving 18 bases between them. The germline gives CDR1 MNHEY, CDR2 SVGAGI. The CDR3 consists of 15 residues. The CDR3 protein is CASSRSDGEIYEQYF. CDR3 DNA sequence: TGTGCCAGCAGCCGCAGCGACGGAGAGATCTACGAGCAGTACTTC.

The chain employs TRBV27 and TRBJ2-1; 13 bases agree with TRBD2. Looked up from germline, CDR1 is MNHEY and CDR2 is SMNVEV (reference sequence). The CDR3 spans 15 residues. With 5 bases clipped from V and 9 bases from J, the junction kept 7 bases outside the gene matches. The CDR3 region has the DNA TGTGCCAGCAGTGATCGGACTAGCGGGAGACTTGAGCAGTTCTTC. Residues: CASSDRTSGRLEQFF.

This clone appeared once. The chain links TRBV10-1 to TRBJ2-5; unclear D gene. The V and J ends lost 0 bases and 7 bases respectively, with 9 bases between them. The CDR3 loop spans 13 amino acids. Germline assignment: CDR1 WNHNN and CDR2 SYGVQD (reference sequence). The CDR3 sequence is CASSESWASTQYF. The CDR3 DNA sequence: TGCGCCAGCAGTGAGTCTTGGGCTTCGACCCAGTACTTC.

V and J are TRBV27 and TRBJ1-4, with D unclear. The CDR3 is 14 amino acids. V dropped 6 bases and J dropped 8 bases, with 16 bases sitting between them. CDR1 is MNHEY and CDR2 is SMNVEV in the germline V gene (reference sequence). The chain's CDR3 is CASRPTHSGEKLFF. For the CDR3, the DNA is TGTGCCAGCAGACCCACCCACAGTGGCGAAAAACTGTTTTTT.

J is TRBJ1-1 and V is TRBV2; tentative D call: TRBD1 (5 bases). V shed 6 bases and J shed 1 base, with 12 bases lying between them. The CDR3 has 14 amino acids. CDR1 and CDR2 from the germline V gene are SNHLY and FYNNEI. The CDR3 protein is CASRARGGNTEAFF. The CDR3 bases are TGTGCCAGCAGGGCTCGGGGCGGGAACACTGAAGCTTTCTTT.

This chain links TRBV19 with TRBJ1-5, with 9 bases aligning to TRBD1. V trimming: 10 bases; J trimming: 5 bases; junction bases outside the gene matches: 9. CDR3 size: 14 residues. Germline-derived CDR1 and CDR2 are LNHDA and SQIVND (reference sequence). The CDR3, as DNA: TGTGCCACCCTGGAAGGGACAGGGCATCAGCCCCAGCATTTT. This gives the protein CATLEGTGHQPQHF.

CDR3 in amino acids: CASSVAQGGTEAFF. The DNA of the CDR3 is TGTGCCAGCAGCGTAGCACAGGGAGGCACTGAAGCTTTCTTT. The rearrangement joins TRBV9 to TRBJ1-1, with D possibly being TRBD1 (6 bases). CDR1 is SGDLS and CDR2 is YYNGEE in the germline V gene. V was cut by 0 bases and J by 4 bases, with 10 bases left in between. The CDR3 totals 14 residues.

Here the CDR3 DNA reads TGTGCCAGTAGTAGCGGGGGAGTGTACAATGAGCAGTTCTTC. It codes for CASSSGGVYNEQFF. The chain has TRBV7-9 and TRBJ2-1, with 9 bases that match TRBD2. This CDR3 has 14 amino acids. Looked up from germline, CDR1 is SEHNR and CDR2 is FQNEAQ (reference sequence). The junction had 7 bases not matched to a gene; V was cut back by 9 bases and J by 4 bases.

The chain is built from TRBV7-3 and TRBJ1-1; no clear D. Germline V CDR1 and CDR2: SGHTA, FQGTGA. CDR3 length: 13 amino acids. Trimming pared 5 bases from V and 3 bases from J, leaving 10 bases between. The CDR3 region is CASSRRRDTEAFF. The CDR3 DNA sequence: TGTGCCAGCAGCCGGCGAAGGGACACTGAAGCTTTCTTT.

The chain combines TRBV5-8 with TRBJ1-4; D remains unclear. Germline CDR1 SGHTS, CDR2 YDEGEE. CDR3 length: 13 amino acids. V was pared by 3 bases and J by 8 bases, with 11 bases between. The CDR3 region is CASSSRTREKLFF. The CDR3 nucleotides are TGTGCCAGCAGCTCCCGGACCAGAGAAAAACTGTTTTTT. Together with reference TRBV5-8 and TRBJ1-4, the CDR3 gives the full variable domain: EAGVTQSPTHLIKTRGQQATLRCSPISGHTSVYWYQQALGLGLQFLLWYDEGEERNRGNFPPRFSGRQFPNYSSELNVNALELEDSALYLCASSSRTREKLFFGSGTQLSVL.

The chain recombines TRBV4-3 with TRBJ1-3; D not certain. Germline-derived CDR1 and CDR2 are LGHNA and YSLEER. The CDR3 sequence is 15 residues long. With 3 bases removed from V and 0 bases from J, the gap between germline ends came to 9 bases. CDR3 sequence (DNA): TGCGCCAGCAGCCAGGAACCTAGCTCTGGAAACACCATATATTTT. Translated: CASSQEPSSGNTIYF.

The sample holds a few counts of this clone. The chain carries TRBV10-3 and TRBJ2-2; 11 bases line up with TRBD1. Trimming at V came to 6 bases and at J to 3 bases, leaving 9 bases not matched to a gene. This CDR3 has 17 amino acids. The V gene's germline CDR1 is ENHRY and CDR2 SYGVKD. CDR3 sequence reads: CAIRRTGGVGYTGELFF. For the CDR3, the DNA is TGTGCCATCAGGCGGACAGGGGGCGTTGGCTACACCGGGGAGCTGTTTTTT.

The CDR3 reads CASIIGPAGGEQFF. The CDR3 bases are TGTGCCAGCATCATCGGACCAGCTGGAGGTGAGCAGTTCTTC. The rearrangement uses TRBV5-4 and TRBJ2-1; weak D call: TRBD2 (5 bases). V was clipped by 6 bases and J by 9 bases, with 19 bases between them. The CDR3 is 14 residues long. Per the germline V gene, CDR1 is SGHNT and CDR2 is YYREEE (reference sequence).

The rearrangement links TRBV29-1 to TRBJ1-2, with 8 bases aligning to TRBD1. Germline V gene data show CDR1 as SQVTM and CDR2 as ANQGSEA. The V and J ends lost 4 bases and 8 bases, in that order; junction bases with no gene match: 15. CDR3 length: 15 residues. The CDR3 spells CSVASSRDRTRGYTF. The CDR3, as DNA: TGCAGCGTTGCATCTTCCCGGGACAGGACCAGAGGCTACACCTTC. The full variable domain, rest sourced from reference TRBV29-1 and TRBJ1-2, is SAVISQKPSRDICQRGTSLTIQCQVDSQVTMMFWYRQQPGQSLTLIATANQGSEATYESGFVIDKFPISRPNLTFSTLTVSNMSPEDSSIYLCSVASSRDRTRGYTFGSGTRLTVV.

The chain couples TRBV27 to TRBJ1-1; D perhaps matches TRBD1 (6 bases). The germline V gene has CDR1 MNHEY and CDR2 SMNVEV (reference sequence). Between the trimmed V and J ends, which lost 7 bases and 4 bases, there was a span of 13 bases. The CDR3 runs to 13 residues. The CDR3 DNA reads as TGTGCCAGCACCTACAGGGCCGGCACTGAAGCTTTCTTT. It encodes CASTYRAGTEAFF.

The gene calls are TRBV6-6 and TRBJ1-1, with D unclear. The CDR3 has 12 amino acids. Germline V gene sequence: CDR1 MNHNY, CDR2 SVGAGI (reference sequence). Trimming pared 2 bases from V and 5 bases from J, leaving 6 bases between. Here the CDR3 reads CASSYAVTEAFF. The CDR3 DNA sequence: TGTGCCAGCAGTTACGCGGTAACTGAAGCTTTCTTT.

The CDR3 DNA reads as TGCGCCAGCAGCCAAGCCCAACTAGCGGGGGACTCCTACGAGCAGTACTTC. Translation gives CASSQAQLAGDSYEQYF. The chain combines TRBV4-1 with TRBJ2-7; TRBD2 matches at 11 bases. V was clipped by 1 base and J by 0 bases; unmatched bases: 5. Per the germline V gene, CDR1 is MGHRA and CDR2 is YSYEKL. The CDR3 runs 17 residues.